Shown below are 30 T cell receptor beta chains from a single sample sequenced in a study of T cell repertoires in cytomegalovirus infection. No cognate antigen is known for these TCRs. MiXCR, applied by TCRdb to the reads, yields one record per CDR3 protein. The sample yields over 50,000 distinct CDR3 sequences, 20% to 25% seen once. Sequences were derived from CD8+ T cells from cultured PBMCs, sampled from culture after CMV antigen stimulation. The receptors stem from a human donor in good health (CMV status not recorded). Some clones in this sample may be carry-over from other donors' samples.

The rearrangement uses TRBV7-2 and TRBJ2-5; D unresolved. V dropped 4 bases and J dropped 1 base, with 16 bases sitting between them. Germline values: CDR1 SGHTA, CDR2 FQGNSA. This CDR3 has 16 amino acids. CDR3 in DNA: TGTGCCAGCAGCTCCCGCCCGCCTCGGGTCCAAGAGACCCAGTACTTC. Translated, it gives CASSSRPPRVQETQYF.

The rearrangement uses TRBV14 and TRBJ1-2; 7 nucleotides line up with TRBD1. The CDR3 runs to 17 residues. V dropped 0 bases and J dropped 4; count of bases not matched to a gene: 11. Germline values: CDR1 SGHDN, CDR2 FVKESK. The CDR3, as DNA: TGTGCCAGCAGCCAAGAAGACCTTTCAGGGGGGGCCTATGGCTACACCTTC. Its protein is CASSQEDLSGGAYGYTF.

V is TRBV4-3 and J is TRBJ1-1; D is possibly TRBD1 (5 bases). The CDR3 spans 15 residues. Germline V CDR1 and CDR2: LGHNA, YSLEER. Trimming took 0 bases from V and 4 from J, leaving 12 bases between them. CDR3 DNA: TGCGCCAGCAGCCAAGATTCGGAGGGGCGCACTGAAGCTTTCTTT. It codes for CASSQDSEGRTEAFF.

The chain is built from TRBV7-9 and TRBJ1-1, with a tentative D call TRBD1 (6 bases). This CDR3 is built from 13 residues. CDR1 is SEHNR and CDR2 is FQNEAQ in the germline V gene (reference sequence). V was trimmed by 5 bases and J by 5 bases, leaving 12 bases between them. CDR3 region: CASSKTGTTEAFF. In DNA, the CDR3 is TGTGCCAGCAGCAAAACAGGGACGACTGAAGCTTTCTTT.

This clonotype was counted between two and nine times. V and J are TRBV7-8 and TRBJ1-1, with D perhaps matching TRBD1 (5 bases). Germline loops: CDR1 SGHVS, CDR2 FQNEAQ. V was trimmed by 0 bases and J by 5 bases, leaving 13 bases between them. The CDR3 runs 15 residues. CDR3 protein: CASSLALPGRTEAFF. For the CDR3, the DNA is TGTGCCAGCAGCTTAGCACTCCCAGGGCGGACTGAAGCTTTCTTT.

The chain employs TRBV5-1 and TRBJ2-5; TRBD2 agrees at 8 bases. Germline loops: CDR1 SGHRS, CDR2 YFSETQ. The CDR3 spans 15 residues. V dropped 0 bases and J dropped 4; count of bases not matched to a gene: 5. CDR3 amino acids: CASSLVSGDPETQYF. In nucleotides, the CDR3 is TGCGCCAGCAGCTTGGTTAGCGGGGACCCAGAGACCCAGTACTTC.

Only a few counts were recorded for this clonotype. The rearrangement uses TRBV6-2 or TRBV6-3 and TRBJ2-1; unclear D gene. The CDR3 extends over 15 amino acids. Germline CDR1 and CDR2: MNHEY and SVGEGT. The V end was cut by 6 bases, the J end by 0 bases, with 12 bases between. The CDR3 DNA is TGTGCCAGCAGACACCTACGAAGCTCCTACAATGAGCAGTTCTTC. It codes for CASRHLRSSYNEQFF.

The chain carries TRBV6-1 and TRBJ1-5, with TRBD1 identical over 7 bases. The V and J ends lost 6 bases and 4 bases, in that order; junction bases with no gene match: 3. There are 13 residues in the CDR3. Germline CDR1 is MNHNS and CDR2 is SASEGT. The CDR3 nucleotides read TGTGCCAGCAGGATGACAGGGAATCAGCCCCAGCATTTT. Translating it yields CASRMTGNQPQHF.

The chain links TRBV12-3 or TRBV12-4 to TRBJ2-7; tentative D call: TRBD1 (6 bases). Between the trimmed V and J ends, which lost 6 bases and 2 bases, there was a span of 17 bases. The CDR3 has 15 residues. The CDR3 sequence is CASRSRDTATYEQYF. The CDR3 bases are TGTGCCAGCAGGTCCCGGGACACGGCTACCTACGAGCAGTACTTC.

CDR3 sequence reads: CASSSPGLAAQKQETQYF. In nucleotides, the CDR3 is TGTGCCAGCAGCTCGCCGGGACTAGCGGCCCAGAAACAAGAGACCCAGTACTTC. The rearrangement joins TRBV7-8 to TRBJ2-5; 11 nucleotides agree with TRBD2. Germline trimming cut 4 bases from V and 2 bases from J; bases unmatched to any gene: 12. CDR1 and CDR2 from the germline V gene are SGHVS and FQNEAQ. There are 18 residues in the CDR3.

This clonotype came up a few times. V usage is TRBV7-2 and J usage is TRBJ1-1, with 8 bases lining up with TRBD1. The germline V gene encodes CDR1 SGHTA and CDR2 FQGNSA. The V gene end was trimmed by 2 bases and the J gene end by 4 bases; junction bases not matched to a gene: 6. The CDR3 totals 15 residues. In DNA, the CDR3 is TGTGCCAGCAGCTTAAACAGGGGGATAGGCACTGAAGCTTTCTTT. It encodes CASSLNRGIGTEAFF. The full variable domain, with the rest looked up from reference TRBV7-2 and TRBJ1-1, is GAGVSQSPSNKVTEKGKDVELRCDPISGHTALYWYRQSLGQGLEFLIYFQGNSAPDKSGLPSDRFSAERTGGSVSTLTIQRTQQEDSAVYLCASSLNRGIGTEAFFGQGTRLTVV.

This clonotype was observed a few times. The rearrangement uses TRBV12-3 or TRBV12-4 and TRBJ1-2; 9 positions match TRBD1. Trimming cost V 6 bases and J 5 bases; bases outside gene matches: 7. CDR3 size: 14 residues. The CDR3 here is CASSAGGTGYGYTF. The CDR3 DNA reads TGTGCCAGCAGCGCCGGTGGGACAGGGTATGGCTACACCTTC.

The V call is TRBV6-6, the J call TRBJ2-4; 9 bases map to TRBD2. Germline CDR1 MNHNY, CDR2 SVGAGI (reference sequence). The CDR3 runs 16 residues. V lost 2 bases and J lost 0; bases outside the gene matches: 2. CDR3 coding DNA: TGTGCCAGCAGTTACCTACTAGCGGGAGCCAAAAACATTCAGTACTTC. It codes for CASSYLLAGAKNIQYF.

The chain is built from TRBV11-1 and TRBJ1-5, with D possibly TRBD1 on 6 matching bases. CDR3 length: 13 residues. V dropped 4 bases and J dropped 5 bases, with 9 bases sitting between them. Germline-derived CDR1 and CDR2 are SGHAT and FQDESV (reference sequence). CDR3 sequence: CASSSEGDQPQHF. CDR3 in DNA: TGTGCCAGCAGCTCTGAGGGGGATCAGCCCCAGCATTTT.

The chain is built from TRBV10-2 and TRBJ2-1, with 8 bases that match TRBD2. Germline V CDR1 and CDR2: WSHSY, SAAADI. V lost 1 base and J lost 5; bases outside the gene matches: 7. This CDR3 comprises 16 residues. The CDR3 bases are TGCGCCAGCAGTGAGTTGGCGGGGGGAAGCCACAATGAGCAGTTCTTC. It codes for CASSELAGGSHNEQFF.

This chain uses TRBV20-1 with TRBJ1-2, with D possibly being TRBD1 (6 bases). Trimming left V 0 bases short and J 4 bases short, with 12 bases between. Germline lookup yields CDR1 DFQATT and CDR2 SNEGSKA (reference sequence). CDR3 length: 14 amino acids. CDR3: CSARDEGVTYGYTF. The CDR3 DNA sequence: TGCAGTGCTAGAGATGAGGGGGTTACCTATGGCTACACCTTC.

In this sample, this clonotype turned up a few times. The rearrangement links TRBV7-9 to TRBJ1-2; D possibly corresponds to TRBD1 (5 bases). Germline V lookup: CDR1 SEHNR, CDR2 FQNEAQ (reference sequence). The V and J ends lost 5 bases and 5 bases respectively, with 21 bases between them. The CDR3 loop spans 16 amino acids. The DNA of the CDR3 is TGTGCCAGCAGCGCCCCGACCCCAGACAGAGTTTATGGCTACACCTTC. Protein: CASSAPTPDRVYGYTF. Drawing the rest from reference TRBV7-9 and TRBJ1-2, the complete variable domain is DTGVSQNPRHKITKRGQNVTFRCDPISEHNRLYWYRQTLGQGPEFLTYFQNEAQLEKSRLLSDRFSAERPKGSFSTLEIQRTEQGDSAMYLCASSAPTPDRVYGYTFGSGTRLTVV.

V and J are TRBV7-2 and TRBJ1-2; D is unclear. Germline V gives CDR1 SGHTA, CDR2 FQGNSA. This CDR3 is 17 amino acids long. V lost 2 bases and J 0 bases, leaving 16 bases between the germline ends. The CDR3 reads CASSLNAIPLANYGYTF. CDR3 nucleotide sequence: TGTGCCAGCAGCTTAAACGCGATCCCACTAGCTAACTATGGCTACACCTTC.

The V gene is TRBV2, the J gene TRBJ2-2, with 16 bases lining up with TRBD2. CDR1 is SNHLY, CDR2 FYNNEI, per germline. V lost 1 base to trimming and J lost 4 bases; unmatched junction nucleotides: 6. This CDR3 contains 19 residues. CDR3 amino acids: CASSEEGLAGGPGTGELFF. The CDR3 nucleotides are TGTGCCAGCAGTGAAGAGGGACTAGCGGGGGGGCCTGGCACCGGGGAGCTGTTTTTT. The variable domain in full, with the rest retrieved from reference TRBV2 and TRBJ2-2, is EPEVTQTPSHQVTQMGQEVILRCVPISNHLYFYWYRQILGQKVEFLVSFYNNEISEKSEIFDDQFSVERPDGSNFTLKIRSTKLEDSAMYFCASSEEGLAGGPGTGELFFGEGSRLTVL.

V usage is TRBV7-4 and J usage is TRBJ2-5; 7 bases agree with TRBD1. This CDR3 spans 14 amino acids. V lost 5 bases and J lost 5; bases outside the gene matches: 8. Germline-derived CDR1 and CDR2 are SGHVT and SQSDAQ. The CDR3 DNA follows: TGTGCCAGCAGCCATACAGGGGTGGGGGAGACCCAGTACTTC. Its translation: CASSHTGVGETQYF.

As DNA, the CDR3 is TGTGCCAGCCAAACCGGGTTTTACTCCTACAATGAGCAGTTCTTC. This translates into CASQTGFYSYNEQFF. This chain joins TRBV7-8 and TRBJ2-1; D is unresolved. Looked up from germline, CDR1 is SGHVS and CDR2 is FQNEAQ. The CDR3 extends over 15 amino acids. V lost 8 bases, J lost 0 bases, and 14 bases lay in between.

This clonotype was counted ten times or more. The chain joins TRBV9 to TRBJ1-3, with D possibly being TRBD1 (5 bases). V gave up 3 bases and J gave up 2 bases, with 12 bases separating them. The CDR3 is 15 amino acids. Germline V lookup: CDR1 SGDLS, CDR2 YYNGEE. The CDR3 coding sequence is TGTGCCAGCAGCGAAGCAGGGTATCCTGGAAACACCATATATTTT. It codes for CASSEAGYPGNTIYF.

This clonotype has only a few counts. The genes are TRBV19 and TRBJ1-5; D is unresolved. With 2 bases removed from V and 0 bases from J, the gap between germline ends came to 8 bases. Germline V CDR1 and CDR2: LNHDA, SQIVND (reference sequence). This CDR3 comprises 15 residues. DNA of the CDR3: TGTGCCAGTAGTATATCAGGAAATAGCAATCAGCCCCAGCATTTT. It codes for CASSISGNSNQPQHF.

This chain joins TRBV7-6 and TRBJ1-2; D is unclear. The V end lost 2 bases, the J end lost 4 bases, and 14 bases lay between the germline ends. The CDR3 totals 15 residues. Germline loops: CDR1 SGHVS, CDR2 FNYEAQ. The CDR3 DNA follows: TGTGCCAGCAGCTTAAGTCCAGGAGGTAGCTATGGCTACACCTTC. It is translated as CASSLSPGGSYGYTF.

This clonotype has more than one count but fewer than ten. The chain is built from TRBV7-2 and TRBJ2-6; D is ambiguous. The CDR3 length is 15 residues. Germline V gene data show CDR1 as SGHTA and CDR2 as FQGNSA. V lost 1 base, J lost 0 bases, and 4 bases lay in between. The DNA for the CDR3 is TGTGCCAGCAGCTTAGACAGCTCTGGGGCCAACGTCCTGACTTTC. The encoded protein is CASSLDSSGANVLTF. The variable domain in full, completed from reference TRBV7-2 and TRBJ2-6, reads GAGVSQSPSNKVTEKGKDVELRCDPISGHTALYWYRQSLGQGLEFLIYFQGNSAPDKSGLPSDRFSAERTGGSVSTLTIQRTQQEDSAVYLCASSLDSSGANVLTFGAGSRLTVL.

This clonotype has just a few counts. The chain carries TRBV7-2 and TRBJ2-7; 9 nucleotides agree with TRBD1. The CDR3 runs 14 residues. V trimming: 6 bases; J trimming: 2 bases; junction bases outside the gene matches: 5. The germline V gene has CDR1 SGHTA and CDR2 FQGNSA. This CDR3 is CASSGGDRAYEQYF. CDR3 sequence (DNA): TGTGCCAGCAGTGGGGGGGACAGGGCCTACGAGCAGTACTTC.

This clonotype was detected only a few times. This chain connects TRBV7-2 to TRBJ2-1, with 14 bases that match TRBD2. Germline trimming cut 1 base from V and 10 bases from J; bases unmatched to any gene: 6. Germline V lookup: CDR1 SGHTA, CDR2 FQGNSA. There are 16 residues in the CDR3. CDR3 loop: CASSLGPGLAGVEQFF. DNA of the CDR3: TGTGCCAGCAGCTTAGGGCCGGGACTAGCGGGGGTAGAGCAGTTCTTC.

The table lists this clonotype with a few counts. The chain couples TRBV5-8 to TRBJ1-2; D possibly corresponds to TRBD1 (5 bases). This CDR3 contains 12 residues. The V end was cut by 7 bases, the J end by 3 bases, with 10 bases between. CDR1 and CDR2 (germline): SGHTS, YDEGEE. CDR3 nucleotides: TGTGCCAGCCGTGGACAAGACTATGGCTACACCTTC. Amino acid sequence: CASRGQDYGYTF.

The V gene is TRBV27, the J gene TRBJ1-2; possible D gene TRBD1, 5 bases. The CDR3 has 13 amino acids. Germline V lookup: CDR1 MNHEY, CDR2 SMNVEV (reference sequence). V was cut by 6 bases and J by 4 bases, with 12 bases left in between. The CDR3 reads CASSSKTVYGYTF. The CDR3 coding sequence is TGTGCCAGCAGCAGCAAGACAGTCTATGGCTACACCTTC.

This clonotype was seen many times. The rearrangement uses TRBV7-2 and TRBJ2-3, with TRBD1 matching over 7 bases. The CDR3 is 16 amino acids. V gave up 5 bases and J gave up 2 bases; unmatched junction bases: 10. Germline CDR1 SGHTA, CDR2 FQGNSA. CDR3: CASSGTGTVPTDTQYF. The CDR3 DNA reads as TGTGCCAGCAGCGGGACCGGGACAGTTCCCACAGATACGCAGTATTTT.